One T cell receptor beta chain is described in this entry. Without a recorded count, this clonotype is taken to be large (0.1 to 1%) from its frequency. The antigen it binds to is not known. Sequenced on an Illumina MiSeq. One entry per CDR3 protein sequence results from the TCRdb reprocessing of the reads, with DNA left out. The sample has about 1,400 distinct CDR3 sequences on record. About 15% of the sample belongs to the ten largest clones. The data derive from a study of diagnostic markers for celiac disease (dated by TCRdb to 2020 to 2021). The CDR3 runs 12 amino acids, cysteine and phenylalanine included. No DNA is recorded. CDR1 and CDR2 are drawn from the germline V gene: SGHAT, FQNNGV.

The TCR originated in a human donor. Sequencing input: either unsorted cells or a sorted T cell fraction (not recorded which). The chain is made from TRBV11-2 and TRBJ1-6. This receptor carries the CDR3 CASSFVEGPLHF.